Sequencing of this TCR beta chain was carried out in a study of T cells in localized non-small cell lung cancer. Study-wide points: The highest T cell clonality was in uninvolved adjacent lung, above tumor. In adjacent lung appeared a median around 55 of the top 100 tumor clones. Higher T cell density in the blood was associated with longer overall survival, whereas higher adjacent-lung clonality associated with shorter survival. Investigators sequenced only a single tumor region, leaving heterogeneity possible.

With respect to this clone: The antigen remains unidentified.

Libraries were prepared by immunoSEQ multiplex PCR; TCRdb keeps only in-frame clonotypes and omits some of them. This table holds tens of thousands of clones, 90% found once. The germline V gene encodes CDR1 SGHVS and CDR2 FNYEAQ. The V and J ends lost 1 base and 0 bases respectively, with 10 bases between them. This CDR3 has 16 residues. The material sequenced was peripheral blood, taken before any cancer treatment. The sequence was obtained from a woman between 35 and 70 years old with stage I lung adenocarcinoma. V is TRBV7-6 and J is TRBJ1-5; no clear D. The CDR3 DNA is TGTGCCAGCAGCTTAGGCGTAGGGAGTAGCAATCAGCCCCAGCATTTT. Its protein is CASSLGVGSSNQPQHF.